This T cell receptor beta chain is from a study of T cells in Graves' hyperthyroidism and ophthalmopathy (dated by TCRdb to between 2019 and 2020). About the study as a whole: Peripheral blood samples were taken at initial diagnosis, before any treatment was given. To identify distinguishing TCR V-J signatures, a discovery cohort of about a hundred patients was used, comprising some 43 with Graves' ophthalmopathy and around 57 with stable Graves' hyperthyroidism. Prospective prediction of ophthalmopathy was tested in an independent validation cohort consisting of some 20 hyperthyroidism patients and around 16 patients who later progressed to ophthalmopathy. For training and testing, the approximately 97 patients in the discovery cohort were randomly divided in a 7:3 ratio. In several Graves' hyperthyroidism patients, the study also compared T-cell repertoires from thyroid tissue with T-cell repertoires from blood. After sampling, hyperthyroidism patients received methimazole starting at 30 mg daily, and ophthalmopathy patients received high-dose intravenous methylprednisolone. According to the paper, TCR Vbeta CDR3 sequencing was carried out on roughly 130 peripheral blood samples, which came from approximately 43 ophthalmopathy, around 74 hyperthyroidism and approximately 17 progressor patients. Overall results and qualifications from the work: In validation, the model predicted progression to ophthalmopathy a median of about 5.9 months before onset, with about 64% sensitivity and about 72% specificity. Sample size was not statistically predetermined, and investigators were not blinded to group allocation. A 13 V-J signature model separated ophthalmopathy from stable hyperthyroidism, with nearly 90% sensitivity and about 81% specificity in cross-validation and 80%/75% in testing. Most expanded thyroid clonotypes (frequency above 0.001) were also detected in blood, suggesting blood repertoires may reflect thyroid immune responses.

Stable Graves' hyperthyroidism was defined as the absence of progression to ophthalmopathy over 18 months of follow-up. Hyperthyroidism patients were newly diagnosed, with disease duration under 2 months, and aged 18 to 65 years. The study excluded patients with uncontrolled infections, other autoimmune diseases, pregnancy or lactation. Diagnoses relied on clinical symptoms, serum thyroxine and TRAb, thyroid ultrasound and orbital computed tomography. PBMCs were separated from over 9 ml of fresh peripheral blood using Ficoll-Paque density gradient centrifugation. Total RNA was extracted using Trizol reagent, and RNA quality was assessed on an Agilent 2100 Bioanalyzer. The TCR beta CDR3 regions were amplified from RNA transcripts. The TCR CDR3 was subjected to a first round of RT-PCR using the HTBI primer set and the Qiagen OneStep RT-PCR kit. Libraries were constructed in a second round of multiplex PCR, after which size selection and purification were performed. Sequencing of the libraries was done on an Illumina HiSeq2000 using paired-end 100 bp reads. Regarding the original processing steps: SOAPnuke was used to process the raw data, removing reads that contained adapters or uncalled bases, had a mean Phred below 15, or lacked an exact match to the constant primer or identifier. COPE v1.2.5 was used to merge the high-quality paired reads, and each unique nucleotide sequence was defined as a clonotype. MiTCR v1.1 was used to align clonotypes to the IMGT TRBV, TRBD and TRBJ reference segments. Only V-J combinations with frequency above 0.0001, covering about 99% of repertoires, were analysed. A TCS score was defined as the ratio between F50 (clonal expansion) and ExV (chaos), using BLOSUM62-based TCRdist between CDR3 peptides within each V-J. Welch's t-statistics and random forest reduced 500 to 650 V-J features to 10 to 15, which were used in a naive Bayes classifier (R e1071). The raw public reads went through TCRdb reprocessing: fastp at Q25, MiXCR clone calling, in-frame beta chains kept. A single entry per CDR3 protein holds the most common genes and DNA from its merged rows. V and J calls and clone size were set by TCRdb, not the authors. A total of about 400,000 distinct CDR3 sequences appear in this sample, roughly 15% of them only once. The ten most abundant clones make up 5.3% of the sample.

Compared with germline, V lacks 2 bases and J lacks 1 base; bases without a gene match: 6. A total of 18 residues make up the CDR3, ends included. Here the CDR3 DNA is all that survives: 54 bases in frame from base 1. Looking up the germline V gene yields CDR1 MDHEN and CDR2 SYDVKM. This clonotype was recorded only once. Its binding antigen is unknown. The conserved phenylalanine or tryptophan is not found at the CDR3 terminus, so this likely reflects a read error. The rearranged chain carries TRBV28 and TRBJ2-6, with 9 junctional bases fitting TRBD1. The sequence was obtained from a woman between 18 and 29 years old with Graves' hyperthyroidism. The specimen sequenced was blood. At the DNA level, the sequence is TGTGCCAGCAGTTTACCCTCGGACAGGGGATCTGGGGCCAACGTCCTGACTTCC. The translation is CASSLPSDRGSGANVLTS.